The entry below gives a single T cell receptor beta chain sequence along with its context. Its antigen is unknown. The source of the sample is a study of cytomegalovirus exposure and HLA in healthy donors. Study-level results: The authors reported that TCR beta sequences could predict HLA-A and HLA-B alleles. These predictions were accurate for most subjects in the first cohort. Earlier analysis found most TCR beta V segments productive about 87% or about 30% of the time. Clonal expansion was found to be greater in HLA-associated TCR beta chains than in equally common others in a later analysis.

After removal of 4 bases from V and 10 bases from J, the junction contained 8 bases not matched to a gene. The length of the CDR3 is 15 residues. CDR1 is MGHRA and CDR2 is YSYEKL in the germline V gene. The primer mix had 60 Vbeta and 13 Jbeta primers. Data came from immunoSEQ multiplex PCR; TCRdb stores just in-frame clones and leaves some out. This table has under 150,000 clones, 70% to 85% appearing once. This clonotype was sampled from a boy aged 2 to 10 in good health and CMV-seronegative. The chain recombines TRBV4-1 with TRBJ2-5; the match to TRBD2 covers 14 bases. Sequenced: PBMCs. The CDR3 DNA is TGCGCCAGCAGCCCGGGACTAGCGGGAGAGGGGGGCCAGTACTTC. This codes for CASSPGLAGEGGQYF.